The 25 T cell receptor beta chains reported below all come from one sample, sequenced in a study of control samples from healthy donors and cancer patients. Data came from immunoSEQ multiplex PCR; TCRdb stores just in-frame clones and leaves some out. The top ten clones hold 1.3% of a sample with 90,000 or so clones, 70% to 90% of them seen once. Material for sequencing was blood. The receptors come from a woman aged 50 to 60 in good health.

V is TRBV5-1 and J is TRBJ1-2; TRBD1 aligns across 7 bases. The CDR3 totals 14 residues. From germline, CDR1 is SGHRS and CDR2 YFSETQ. The V segment lost 7 bases and the J segment 1 base; nucleotides outside the gene matches: 7. Written as DNA, the CDR3 is TGCGCCAGCGGCGGGACAGCTAATAACTATGGCTACACCTTC. Amino acids: CASGGTANNYGYTF.

The V call is TRBV19, the J call TRBJ2-7; 8 bases align to TRBD2. Germline V gene lookup returns CDR1 LNHDA and CDR2 SQIVND (reference sequence). V was pared by 5 bases and J by 5 bases, with 11 bases of the junction left unmatched. This CDR3 has 15 amino acids. CDR3 protein: CASSLRRGSGNEQYF. CDR3 DNA: TGTGCCAGTAGTCTGCGCAGGGGTAGCGGGAACGAGCAGTACTTC.

This chain joins TRBV14 and TRBJ2-7, with unresolved D. The germline V gene encodes CDR1 SGHDN and CDR2 FVKESK. The CDR3 is 14 amino acids. Trimming left V 3 bases short and J 2 bases short, with 11 bases between. As DNA, the CDR3 is TGTGCCAGCAGCCATATGGGTGGGCCCTACGAGCAGTACTTC. This sequence encodes CASSHMGGPYEQYF.

In DNA form, the CDR3 reads TGTGCCAGTAGTATCAGAGGGGGCGAAGCTAACTATGGCTACACCTTC. Translating gives CASSIRGGEANYGYTF. V is TRBV19 and J is TRBJ1-2; the match to TRBD1 covers 7 bases. The germline gives CDR1 LNHDA, CDR2 SQIVND (reference sequence). Losses at the gene ends were 3 bases for V and 0 bases for J; bases not matched to a gene: 7. The CDR3 is 16 residues long.

This chain joins TRBV28 and TRBJ2-7, with D hard to call. Germline V gene lookup returns CDR1 MDHEN and CDR2 SYDVKM. Trimming left V 3 bases short and J 6 bases short, with 15 bases between. The CDR3 contains 14 residues. The CDR3 nucleotides are TGTGCCAGCAGTTTTGGTGCTTCCCTAGTCGAGCAGTACTTC. This sequence encodes CASSFGASLVEQYF.

The chain recombines TRBV19 with TRBJ1-1; unclear D gene. CDR1 is LNHDA and CDR2 is SQIVND in the germline V gene (reference sequence). This CDR3 is built from 12 residues. The ends were cut back, 1 base at V and 7 bases at J, with 7 bases in the middle. The CDR3 DNA reads TGTGCCAGTAGTATAGGACGAGTTGAAGCTTTCTTT. Its translation is CASSIGRVEAFF.

V and J are TRBV2 and TRBJ1-5; 7 bases map to TRBD1. Losses at the gene ends were 6 bases for V and 7 bases for J; bases not matched to a gene: 9. From germline, CDR1 is SNHLY and CDR2 FYNNEI. CDR3 length: 14 residues. The CDR3 bases are TGTGCCAGCAGCCCCCGACAGGGAGGCCAGCCCCAGCATTTT. This codes for CASSPRQGGQPQHF.

The chain employs TRBV7-9 and TRBJ2-2; 12 bases map to TRBD1. Germline-derived CDR1 and CDR2 are SEHNR and FQNEAQ (reference sequence). Losses at the gene ends were 5 bases for V and 6 bases for J; bases not matched to a gene: 10. The CDR3 extends over 17 amino acids. This CDR3 is CASSPGTGGYRSGELFF. CDR3 DNA: TGTGCCAGCAGCCCGGGGACAGGGGGCTATAGATCCGGGGAGCTGTTTTTT.

This chain links TRBV21-1 with TRBJ2-1; TRBD2, the table's D call, lacks a check against the DNA. TRBV21-1 has pseudogene status. This CDR3 contains 17 residues. The chain's CDR3 is CASSKKRGRRKVNEQFF. CDR3 DNA: TGTGCCAGCAGCAAAAAACGCGGGAGACGAAAGGTTAATGAGCAGTTCTTC.

The CDR3: CASSNPYNSPLHF. The CDR3 nucleotides are TGTGCCAGCAGCAACCCCTATAATTCACCCCTCCACTTT. V is TRBV7-2 and J is TRBJ1-6; no firm D call. Germline loops: CDR1 SGHTA, CDR2 FQGNSA. The CDR3 covers 13 residues. V lost 5 bases, J lost 2 bases, and 4 bases lay in between.

This clone was picked up one time. The J gene is TRBJ2-7, the V gene TRBV28, with D unclear. The CDR3 is made up of 13 amino acids. Germline V gives CDR1 MDHEN, CDR2 SYDVKM. Trimming cost V 3 bases and J 2 bases, with 8 bases left between them. This CDR3 reads CASSLPPTYEQYF. CDR3 nucleotides: TGTGCCAGCAGTTTGCCCCCTACCTACGAGCAGTACTTC.

The rearrangement links TRBV5-1 to TRBJ1-1; 9 bases are a match to TRBD1. This CDR3 is built from 14 residues. The germline CDR1 and CDR2 sequences are SGHRS and YFSETQ. J was trimmed by 4 bases and V by 4 bases; bases with no gene match: 5. Here the CDR3 reads CASSDDRGSTEAFF. CDR3 sequence (DNA): TGCGCCAGCAGCGACGACAGGGGGAGCACTGAAGCTTTCTTT. The full variable domain, its missing parts supplied by reference TRBV5-1 and TRBJ1-1, is KAGVTQTPRYLIKTRGQQVTLSCSPISGHRSVSWYQQTPGQGLQFLFEYFSETQRNKGNFPGRFSGRQFSNSRSEMNVSTLELGDSALYLCASSDDRGSTEAFFGQGTRLTVV.

The rearrangement joins TRBV18 to TRBJ1-1; 7 bases are a match to TRBD1. The J segment lost 0 bases and the V segment lost 5 bases, leaving 6 bases of the junction unmatched. Germline V gene sequence: CDR1 KGHSH, CDR2 LQKENI. The CDR3 contains 15 residues. CDR3 coding DNA: TGTGCCAGCTCAGCAAAGGGGGCGGTGAACACTGAAGCTTTCTTT. Translating gives CASSAKGAVNTEAFF.

J is TRBJ1-6 and V is TRBV7-9; tentatively, D is TRBD1 (5 bases). V was clipped by 5 bases and J by 15 bases, with 8 bases between them. CDR1 and CDR2 (germline): SEHNR, FQNEAQ (reference sequence). The CDR3 spans 10 residues. The CDR3: CASSPGRLHF. The CDR3 DNA reads TGTGCCAGCAGCCCGGGACGCCTCCACTTT.

The rearrangement uses TRBV7-3 and TRBJ2-1; the D gene could be TRBD1 or TRBD2 (5 bases each). The V gene's germline CDR1 is SGHTA and CDR2 FQGTGA. The CDR3 runs 17 residues. Trimming pared 2 bases from V and 7 bases from J, leaving 21 bases between. CDR3 amino acids: CASSLPGPPGSGNEQFF. Here the CDR3 DNA reads TGTGCCAGCAGCTTACCGGGGCCCCCGGGAAGTGGTAATGAGCAGTTCTTC.

This clone has a handful of counts. V usage is TRBV6-5 and J usage is TRBJ1-2; the D gene is possibly TRBD1 (5 bases). Trimming pared 4 bases from V and 8 bases from J, leaving 14 bases between. The CDR3 runs 13 residues. Per germline, CDR1 MNHEY and CDR2 SVGAGI. The CDR3 sequence: CASSLEGNVGYTF. The CDR3 nucleotides read TGTGCCAGCAGTTTGGAGGGGAACGTGGGCTACACCTTC.

This chain connects TRBV5-5 to TRBJ2-2, with TRBD2 matching 13 bases. Germline-derived CDR1 and CDR2 are SGHKS and YYEKEE (reference sequence). The CDR3 is 17 residues long. The trim removed 0 bases at V and 4 bases at J, leaving 3 bases unmatched. The CDR3 region has the DNA TGTGCCAGCAGCTTGGGACTAGCGGGGGGTACCACCGGGGAGCTGTTTTTT. It codes for CASSLGLAGGTTGELFF.

This chain's CDR3 is CASSEEISLNTEAFF. CDR3 in DNA: TGTGCCAGCAGTGAAGAAATCTCGCTGAACACTGAAGCTTTCTTT. V and J are TRBV6-1 and TRBJ1-1; D remains unclear. There are 15 residues in the CDR3. The germline V and J ends were trimmed by 1 base and 0 bases, with 9 bases remaining between them. The germline V gene encodes CDR1 MNHNS and CDR2 SASEGT.

This sequence joins TRBV7-8 and TRBJ2-5; 12 bases are a match to TRBD2. Germline V gene lookup returns CDR1 SGHVS and CDR2 FQNEAQ. The CDR3 covers 20 residues. The trim removed 1 base at V and 1 base at J, leaving 13 bases unmatched. This CDR3 is CASSLVGRTSGVFFQETQYF. The CDR3 bases are TGTGCCAGCAGCTTAGTGGGCAGGACTAGCGGGGTCTTCTTCCAAGAGACCCAGTACTTC. Filled out from reference TRBV7-8 and TRBJ2-5, the complete variable domain reads GAGVSQSPRYKVAKRGQDVALRCDPISGHVSLFWYQQALGQGPEFLTYFQNEAQLDKSGLPSDRFFAERPEGSVSTLKIQRTQQEDSAVYLCASSLVGRTSGVFFQETQYFGPGTRLLVL.

V is TRBV4-3 and J is TRBJ2-5; D gene uncertain. V shed 1 base and J shed 5 bases, with 11 bases lying between them. The CDR3 is 14 amino acids. Germline loops: CDR1 LGHNA, CDR2 YSLEER. The CDR3, as DNA: TGCGCCAGCAGCCAAGGCTACAACTCGGAGACCCAGTACTTC. It translates to CASSQGYNSETQYF.

The genes are TRBV19 and TRBJ1-4, with D perhaps matching TRBD1 (6 bases). Between the trimmed V and J ends, which lost 6 bases and 2 bases, there was a span of 10 bases. The CDR3 consists of 14 residues. Germline V lookup: CDR1 LNHDA, CDR2 SQIVND (reference sequence). CDR3 DNA sequence: TGTGCCAGTAGGATCAGGGGCACTAATGAAAAACTGTTTTTT. Translated, it gives CASRIRGTNEKLFF. The variable domain in full, completed from reference TRBV19 and TRBJ1-4, reads DGGITQSPKYLFRKEGQNVTLSCEQNLNHDAMYWYRQDPGQGLRLIYYSQIVNDFQKGDIAEGYSVSREKKESFPLTVTSAQKNPTAFYLCASRIRGTNEKLFFGSGTQLSVL.

The chain is built from TRBV4-3 and TRBJ1-2; D unclear. V gave up 0 bases and J gave up 0 bases, with 14 bases separating them. The CDR3 contains 17 residues. In germline, CDR1 is LGHNA, CDR2 YSLEER. CDR3 region: CASSQEARTGANYGYTF. The CDR3 DNA follows: TGCGCCAGCAGCCAAGAAGCCCGGACGGGAGCTAACTATGGCTACACCTTC.

The chain uses TRBV2 and TRBJ2-2; TRBD2 matches 7 bases. This CDR3 comprises 14 residues. Per the germline V gene, CDR1 is SNHLY and CDR2 is FYNNEI. Germline trimming cut 3 bases from V and 3 bases from J; bases unmatched to any gene: 1. CDR3 in amino acids: CASSERGYTGELFF. As DNA, the CDR3 is TGTGCCAGCAGTGAGCGGGGGTACACCGGGGAGCTGTTTTTT.

The chain links TRBV12-2 to TRBJ2-1; the D call TRBD2 from the table was never checked on the DNA. TRBV12-2 is noted as a pseudogene. CDR3 length equals 15 residues. The chain's CDR3 is CASRLVRRGDPLQFF. CDR3 nucleotides: TGTGCAAGTCGCTTAGTTAGGCGGGGGGACCCGCTGCAGTTCTTC.

The chain combines TRBV13 with TRBJ2-7; 11 bases are a match to TRBD2. V was pared by 0 bases and J by 6 bases, with 4 bases of the junction left unmatched. The CDR3 has 15 amino acids. In germline, CDR1 is PRHDT, CDR2 FYEKMQ (reference sequence). In nucleotides, the CDR3 is TGTGCCAGCAGCTTAGGACTAGCGGGGGTAGGCGAGCAGTACTTC. Translation: CASSLGLAGVGEQYF.